The 27 T cell receptor beta chains given below trace back to one sample, sequenced in a study of siplizumab effects on memory and regulatory T cells. Using immunoSEQ multiplex PCR, the repertoire was profiled, and TCRdb retains in-frame clones only, with some absent. The sample records roughly 50,000 clones, less than 98% being singletons. Input material: naive CD4+ T cells sorted from blood. Source of these receptors: a human donor in good health.

The rearrangement joins TRBV5-6 to TRBJ2-5, with D perhaps being TRBD1 or TRBD2 (7 bases each). V was cut by 2 bases and J by 1 base, with 18 bases left in between. This CDR3 comprises 17 residues. Germline lookup yields CDR1 SGHDT and CDR2 YYEEEE. CDR3 sequence (DNA): TGTGCCAGCAGCTTAAACAGGGGAGGGGGAACCCAAGAGACCCAGTACTTC. Translated: CASSLNRGGGTQETQYF.

This chain uses TRBV6-5 with TRBJ2-7; D gene ambiguous. CDR1 is MNHEY and CDR2 is SVGAGI in the germline V gene. This CDR3 has 12 residues. V lost 5 bases and J 9 bases, leaving 14 bases between the germline ends. Written as DNA, the CDR3 is TGTGCCAGCAGTGAAGCTCTCCTGGTGCAGTACTTC. It codes for CASSEALLVQYF.

This rearrangement joins TRBV7-2 to TRBJ2-4; 8 bases fit TRBD2. The germline gives CDR1 SGHTA, CDR2 FQGNSA. With V trimmed by 4 bases and J by 0 bases, 5 bases remained unmatched. This CDR3 comprises 16 residues. This chain's CDR3 is CASSSSGGIAKNIQYF. DNA of the CDR3: TGTGCCAGCAGCTCCAGCGGGGGCATAGCCAAAAACATTCAGTACTTC.

This clone has just one count. The chain employs TRBV2 and TRBJ2-7; TRBD2 matches 7 bases. The V gene's germline CDR1 is SNHLY and CDR2 FYNNEI. This CDR3 has 14 residues. With 7 bases clipped from V and 3 bases from J, the junction kept 9 bases outside the gene matches. CDR3 bases: TGTGCCAGCAAACAACTAGCGAGCCGCTACGAGCAGTACTTC. Protein sequence: CASKQLASRYEQYF.

The chain has TRBV23-1 and TRBJ2-6; D is perhaps TRBD1 (6 bases). TRBV23-1 is classed as an ORF, of uncertain function. Deletions cut 11 bases from V and 0 bases from J, with 8 bases between. This CDR3 region has 13 residues. In DNA form, the CDR3 reads TGCGCCCCAGGGGTCTCTGGGGCCAACGTCCTGACTTTC. Its protein is CAPGVSGANVLTF.

V gene TRBV7-8 combines with J gene TRBJ2-1; D ambiguous. This CDR3 comprises 14 residues. CDR1 is SGHVS and CDR2 is FQNEAQ in the germline V gene. With 7 bases removed from V and 9 bases from J, the gap between germline ends came to 19 bases. CDR3 region: CASNPRGPQGEQFF. For the CDR3, the DNA is TGTGCCAGCAACCCTAGAGGCCCTCAAGGTGAGCAGTTCTTC.

The chain links TRBV19 to TRBJ2-3; TRBD2 agrees at 7 bases. The CDR3 extends over 15 amino acids. Trimming took 4 bases from V and 1 from J; bases not matched to a gene: 5. Germline CDR1 is LNHDA and CDR2 is SQIVND (reference sequence). CDR3 bases: TGTGCCAGTAGTACCCAGCGGGATGGCACAGATACGCAGTATTTT. Residues: CASSTQRDGTDTQYF.

The rearrangement uses TRBV19 and TRBJ1-2; D remains unclear. V lost 5 bases to trimming and J lost 1 base, with 14 bases between them. The CDR3 runs 15 residues. CDR1 is LNHDA, CDR2 SQIVND, per germline (reference sequence). The CDR3 DNA sequence: TGTGCCAGTAGTGTAGTGGGTCCAGATAACTATGGCTACACCTTC. Translated: CASSVVGPDNYGYTF.

The chain links TRBV5-1 to TRBJ2-5; no definite D call. The V and J ends lost 4 bases and 1 base respectively, with 11 bases between them. The CDR3 runs 14 residues. Per the germline V gene, CDR1 is SGHRS and CDR2 is YFSETQ. The CDR3 loop is CASSLSGIQETQYF. CDR3 DNA sequence: TGCGCCAGCAGCCTTTCAGGTATCCAAGAGACCCAGTACTTC.

The chain uses TRBV20-1 and TRBJ2-1, with D unresolved. The CDR3 totals 10 residues. The ends were cut back, 0 bases at V and 14 bases at J, with 8 bases in the middle. In germline, CDR1 is DFQATT, CDR2 SNEGSKA (reference sequence). DNA of the CDR3: TGCAGTGCTAGAGATCGTGGAGAGTTCTTC. Amino acids: CSARDRGEFF.

The genes are TRBV19 and TRBJ1-5; D is ambiguous. The germline V gene has CDR1 LNHDA and CDR2 SQIVND (reference sequence). V was trimmed by 3 bases and J by 7 bases, leaving 10 bases between them. This CDR3 spans 13 amino acids. The chain's CDR3 is CASSISTIQPQHF. The CDR3 DNA reads TGTGCCAGTAGTATCTCTACGATCCAGCCCCAGCATTTT.

The chain joins TRBV30 to TRBJ1-1; D is perhaps TRBD1 (5 bases). The ends were cut back, 4 bases at V and 10 bases at J, with 13 bases in the middle. The length of the CDR3 is 11 residues. Germline V gives CDR1 GTSNPN, CDR2 SVGIG (reference sequence). CDR3 sequence (DNA): TGTGCCTGGACTAGAGTGGGGGTAGCTTTCTTT. Encoded protein: CAWTRVGVAFF.

J is TRBJ1-2 and V is TRBV12-2. TRBV12-2 represents a pseudogene. The CDR3 runs 14 residues. This CDR3 is CASRLLRGTNGNTF. DNA of the CDR3: TGTGCAAGTCGCTTACTCCGCGGGACGAATGGAAACACCTTC.

This chain joins TRBV7-2 and TRBJ2-5; TRBD1 agrees at 9 bases. The J call may be incorrect, as the DNA end agrees better with TRBJ2-7. CDR1 SGHTA and CDR2 FQGNSA come from the germline V gene. This CDR3 region has 14 residues. The CDR3 coding sequence is TGTGCCAGCAGCCCGACAGGGGGAGGCTACGAGCAGTACTTC. It encodes CASSPTGGGYEQYF.

V usage is TRBV6-5 and J usage is TRBJ2-7; 15 bases are a match to TRBD2. Per the germline V gene, CDR1 is MNHEY and CDR2 is SVGAGI. The trim removed 5 bases at V and 4 bases at J, leaving 3 bases unmatched. This CDR3 is 15 amino acids long. The CDR3 DNA reads as TGTGCCAGCAGTAGGACTAGCGGGAGGGTATACGAGCAGTACTTC. Translated: CASSRTSGRVYEQYF.

V usage is TRBV7-3 and J usage is TRBJ2-5; 7 nucleotides line up with TRBD2. In germline, CDR1 is SGHTA, CDR2 FQGTGA. With V trimmed by 5 bases and J by 4 bases, 10 bases remained unmatched. There are 15 residues in the CDR3. CDR3 residues: CASSPRGGEPETQYF. CDR3 nucleotides: TGTGCCAGCAGCCCGAGGGGAGGGGAGCCAGAGACCCAGTACTTC.

The gene calls are TRBV15 and TRBJ2-3, with D unresolved. Germline CDR1 is LNHNV and CDR2 is YYDKDF (reference sequence). The CDR3 length is 13 residues. The ends were cut back, 5 bases at V and 5 bases at J, with 11 bases in the middle. This chain's CDR3 is CATSGRYRDTQYF. The CDR3 DNA sequence: TGTGCCACCAGCGGACGCTATCGAGATACGCAGTATTTT.

The chain recombines TRBV10-3 with TRBJ2-7; TRBD1 matches at 7 bases. Germline CDR1 is ENHRY and CDR2 is SYGVKD. This CDR3 region has 16 residues. V gave up 0 bases and J gave up 8 bases; unmatched junction bases: 13. As DNA, the CDR3 is TGTGCCATCAGTGAGTCGAAGGGGGCGGGTCGGGGTCAGCAGTACTTC. Translation: CAISESKGAGRGQQYF.

This chain joins TRBV2 and TRBJ1-4; 9 bases line up with TRBD1. This CDR3 has 14 amino acids. With V trimmed by 7 bases and J by 8 bases, 8 bases remained unmatched. Germline lookup yields CDR1 SNHLY and CDR2 FYNNEI. In DNA form, the CDR3 reads TGTGCCAGCACCCTCGGACAGGGGTGGGAAAAACTGTTTTTT. Protein: CASTLGQGWEKLFF.

The rearrangement uses TRBV11-3 and TRBJ2-4; D is unclear. Germline values: CDR1 SGHNT, CDR2 YENEEA. This CDR3 contains 13 residues. Trimming cost V 1 base and J 9 bases, with 10 bases left between them. For the CDR3, the DNA is TGTGCCAGCAGCTTAGTAAAGACGAGCATTCAGTACTTC. It encodes CASSLVKTSIQYF.

This clone was counted once. The rearrangement links TRBV4-1 to TRBJ1-6; TRBD1 might be the D (5 bases). CDR1 is MGHRA, CDR2 YSYEKL, per germline. V dropped 0 bases and J dropped 6 bases, with 18 bases sitting between them. The CDR3 runs to 18 residues. CDR3 sequence: CASSQEVWTRKSNSPLHF. The CDR3 DNA sequence: TGCGCCAGCAGCCAAGAAGTTTGGACAAGAAAGAGTAATTCACCCCTCCACTTT.

V and J are TRBV28 and TRBJ2-7; TRBD1 matches at 10 bases. CDR1 and CDR2 from the germline V gene are MDHEN and SYDVKM. Trimming cost V 10 bases and J 3 bases; bases outside gene matches: 12. The CDR3 covers 15 residues. In nucleotides, the CDR3 is TGTGCCACGCGGGGCGACCGGGACAGGGGCTACGAGCAGTACTTC. Its protein product is CATRGDRDRGYEQYF.

The chain couples TRBV6-1 to TRBJ1-1, with D possibly matching TRBD1 (5 bases). The V end lost 5 bases, the J end lost 4 bases, and 17 bases lay between the germline ends. Germline values: CDR1 MNHNS, CDR2 SASEGT. The CDR3 has 15 residues. CDR3 loop: CASSLIGRDGTEAFF. The CDR3, as DNA: TGTGCCAGCAGTTTAATTGGCAGGGATGGCACTGAAGCTTTCTTT.

The V call is TRBV15, the J call TRBJ2-5; TRBD2 matches 8 bases. This CDR3 spans 15 amino acids. Germline CDR1 is LNHNV and CDR2 is YYDKDF (reference sequence). V shed 3 bases, J shed 2 bases, and the junction held 5 bases outside the gene matches. CDR3 sequence (DNA): TGTGCCACCAGCAGGGCGCGGGAGGTTCAAGAGACCCAGTACTTC. Protein sequence: CATSRAREVQETQYF.

The count of this clone is one. V usage is TRBV5-1 and J usage is TRBJ2-7; 9 positions agree with TRBD2. CDR3 length: 18 residues. J was trimmed by 1 base and V by 0 bases; bases with no gene match: 11. Germline V gene lookup returns CDR1 SGHRS and CDR2 YFSETQ. The DNA for the CDR3 is TGCGCCAGCAGCTTGGGCTGGGGCCGGCGGGAGGGGTCCTACGAGCAGTACTTC. Amino acids: CASSLGWGRREGSYEQYF.

The rearrangement joins TRBV7-8 to TRBJ1-2; D uncertain. Germline V CDR1 and CDR2: SGHVS, FQNEAQ. V was pared by 5 bases and J by 5 bases, with 12 bases between. The CDR3 covers 13 residues. The CDR3 DNA is TGTGCCAGCAGCACAGACGAGACGTATGGCTACACCTTC. This sequence encodes CASSTDETYGYTF.

This chain links TRBV4-2 with TRBJ2-7, with TRBD1 as a possible D gene (5 bases). This CDR3 has 15 amino acids. V was trimmed by 3 bases and J by 3 bases, leaving 15 bases between them. Germline V lookup: CDR1 LGHNA, CDR2 YNFKEQ. CDR3 nucleotides: TGTGCCAGCAGCCAGCAAGGGGCGCAGAGCTACGAGCAGTACTTC. This codes for CASSQQGAQSYEQYF.